The clone carrying this TCR beta chain has just a few counts. The CDR3 runs to 13 residues. Per the germline V gene, CDR1 is SGHRS and CDR2 is YFSETQ. Between the trimmed V and J ends, which lost 0 bases and 1 base, there was a span of 4 bases. This specimen comes from a study of cytomegalovirus exposure and HLA in healthy donors. At the level of the study: There were about 86 million unique TCRs (from HLA-typed donors) in an early data release.

Both 60 Vbeta primers and 13 Jbeta primers went into the PCR. The assay was immunoSEQ multiplex PCR, and TCRdb's table has in-frame clones only and misses some. Seen here are more than 55,000 clones, 65% to 90% observed once, and the top ten hold roughly 4.5%. The sequence was obtained from a young man in good health and CMV-seronegative. The gene calls are TRBV5-1 and TRBJ1-1, with no clear D. The sample was PBMCs. CDR3 amino acids: CASSLGENTEAFF. The CDR3 nucleotides read TGCGCCAGCAGCTTGGGAGAGAACACTGAAGCTTTCTTT.